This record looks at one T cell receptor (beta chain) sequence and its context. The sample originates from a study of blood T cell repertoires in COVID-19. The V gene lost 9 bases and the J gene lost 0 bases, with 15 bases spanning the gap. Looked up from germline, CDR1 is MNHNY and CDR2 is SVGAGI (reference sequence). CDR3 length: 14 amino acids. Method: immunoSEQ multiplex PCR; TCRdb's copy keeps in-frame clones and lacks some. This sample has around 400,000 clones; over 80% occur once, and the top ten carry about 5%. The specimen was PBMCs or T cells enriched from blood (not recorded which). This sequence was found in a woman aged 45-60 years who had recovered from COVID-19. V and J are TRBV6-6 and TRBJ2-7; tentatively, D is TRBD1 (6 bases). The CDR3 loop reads CASNRDRSSYEQYF. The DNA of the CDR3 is TGTGCCAGTAACAGGGATCGGAGCTCCTACGAGCAGTACTTC.